This TCR beta chain was identified during a study of early T cells in non-severe SARS-CoV-2 infection. Study-wide background: The chains were unpaired, and the sequenced material was bulk RNA from unsorted whole blood. Study-wide results and limits: Reliance on VDJdb matching favored anti-spike CD8 responses; private and CD4 specificities were missed.

Researchers attached unique molecular identifiers to individual cDNA molecules. TCRdb passed the 5' RACE reads through MiXCR, listing each CDR3 protein once. The table records 65,000 to 75,000 distinct CDR3 sequences, under 14% of them present only once. Germline V gives CDR1 KGHSH, CDR2 LQKENI. CDR3 size: 13 residues. The V end was cut by 2 bases, the J end by 1 base, with 5 bases between. This clonotype was found many times. Its antigen is not identified. This receptor was taken from an adult who was a healthcare worker with PCR-confirmed SARS-CoV-2 infection or an uninfected control (not recorded which). The material sequenced was whole blood. The chain carries TRBV18 and TRBJ2-5; D ambiguous. The CDR3 spells CASSPSTQETQYF. Written as DNA, the CDR3 is TGTGCCAGCTCACCATCTACCCAAGAGACCCAGTACTTC.